This T cell receptor beta chain was captured by sequencing in a study of response to subunit inactivated influenza vaccine. The CDR3 sequence is 15 residues long. V was cut by 2 bases and J by 4 bases, with 15 bases left in between. Germline V gene data show CDR1 as LNHDA and CDR2 as SQIVND (reference sequence). TCRdb used MiXCR to reprocess the RT-PCR reads, holding one entry per CDR3 protein. The table has about 540,000 distinct CDR3 sequences, 20% to 25% seen once. This clonotype was counted a few times. Another study also made use of these data, one on T cells expressing NK-cell markers. That publication notes: 5'RACE template switching built TCR beta cDNA with unique molecular identifiers. The TCR beta repertoires were obtained from sorted CD3+CD56+NKG2C+, CD3+CD56+NKG2C- and CD3+CD56-NKG2C+ T cells. Top CD8+ clonotypes included the dominant CD3+CD56+NKG2C+ clonotypes in roughly 6 donors. The CD3+CD56-NKG2C+ fraction was also led by these clonotypes in several donors.

The receptor was derived from a man aged 50 to 59 who received an inactivated influenza vaccine. The chain couples TRBV19 to TRBJ2-7; tentatively, D is TRBD1 (6 bases). The sequences come from CD4+ T cells sorted from PBMCs, collected roughly 12 days after vaccination. CDR3 sequence (DNA): TGTGCCAGTAGTATAAGACAGGCCGCCTCTTACGAGCAGTACTTC. It specifies CASSIRQAASYEQYF.